Here is one T cell receptor (beta chain) with its context. The antigen is unknown. Sequenced by immunoSEQ multiplex PCR; TCRdb stores in-frame clones only, minus some. Found here are around 310,000 clones, 90% of them singletons; the top ten hold about 5%. These data are taken from a study of Ad26.COV2.S vaccination and SARS-CoV-2 variants. Study-level points and caveats: Greater spike-specific TCR breadth was seen in vaccine recipients than in placebo recipients. The breadth of spike-specific CD8+ and CD4+ T cell responses after vaccination was reportedly substantial.

This CDR3 is built from 15 residues. Per the germline V gene, CDR1 is SGHVS and CDR2 is FNYEAQ. The V and J ends lost 1 base and 5 bases, in that order; junction bases with no gene match: 3. This sample's treatment: some 20 received Ad26.COV2.S at low or high dose, single or two shots; roughly five received placebo; per-sample allocation not given. The samples date from day 63 after the first vaccine or placebo injection. The receptor comes from a person between 18 and 59 years old who received the Ad26.COV2.S COVID-19 vaccine or a placebo. This chain connects TRBV7-6 to TRBJ2-2; 8 bases map to TRBD2. The material sequenced was peripheral blood, taken in a trial of Ad26.COV2.S vaccine versus placebo. The CDR3 spells CASSLGPGGTGELFF. The CDR3 DNA reads as TGTGCCAGCAGCTTAGGTCCGGGGGGGACCGGGGAGCTGTTTTTT.